This TCR beta chain was captured in a study of cytomegalovirus exposure and HLA in healthy donors (dated by TCRdb to about 2017). Broadly, across the study: An earlier analysis of some 600 of the donors reported about 300 Gb of sequence data and some 110 million unique TCR beta sequences obtained from around 170 million T cells. An early release covering 500 to 750 HLA-typed donors comprised approximately 300 gigabases of sequencing data and approximately 85 million unique TCR sequences. The genetic ancestry cluster associated with self-reported Caucasian donors included roughly 84% of the roughly 400 genotyped donors. The aim of the study was to test whether cataloging public T cell receptors could identify signatures of past pathogen exposure. The study used immunosequencing to profile the T cell repertoires of under 700 subjects and linked those repertoires to cytomegalovirus serostatus. In addition to the first cohort of about 650 subjects, a separate validation cohort of approximately 130 different subjects was used. The study combined high-throughput TCR immunosequencing, statistical association of individual TCRs with disease status, and machine learning to predict cytomegalovirus infection status. A later analysis re-examined previously published TCR beta repertoires from just over 650 donors and added high-resolution HLA genotyping to investigate patterns of TCR occurrence. The later analysis used no new phenotypic data to find candidate immune exposures, relying instead on TCR beta sequences and their occurrence across donors. An earlier analysis of around 580 of the donors used high-throughput TCR beta sequencing to judge whether each TCR beta V gene segment behaved as functional or pseudogenic. Donor age, sex, ethnicity and CMV serostatus were collected together with the repertoire data. A later genetic analysis took genome-wide SNP genotypes for about 65% of the roughly 670 donors and used that subset as a discovery cohort. Every repertoire in the discovery cohort had been generated on one and the same sequencing platform. Class I and class II HLA loci were covered by the typing at four-digit resolution. Typing coverage differed by locus: A, B, C, DRB1 and DQB1 were typed in about 620-640 donors, DQA1 in 522, DPA1 in approximately 610, and DPB1 in just under 490. Several DR-DQ haplotypes were handled as single units for association and clustering because linkage in the cohort was strong. Among 300 to 500 genotyped donors of the cohort, an average of roughly 230,000 unique TCR beta nucleotide sequences was sequenced per donor, of which about 19% were non-productive. What the research found in general, with its limitations: In a later analysis, the rate of TCR association differed among HLA loci, with DRB1 alleles having the most associated TCRs and HLA-C alleles having the fewest. Most TCR sequences were seen in very few donors, while some public TCRs were found in many individuals. This cohort had only TCR beta chains sequenced, and the lack of alpha or paired-chain data limited which features could be detected. A group of highly shared sequence variants was considered likely to be a technical artifact of the sequencing pipeline. A later analysis reported that several top co-occurrence clusters appeared linked to parvovirus B19, influenza, CMV and Epstein-Barr virus. Correlated functional status among segregating V segments might reflect linkage disequilibrium, but an unknown experimental factor could not be ruled out. A further reported finding was that TCR beta sequences accurately predicted the HLA-A and HLA-B alleles for most subjects in the first cohort. V-gene and J-gene trimming of TCR beta chains was associated with a missense DCLRE1C variant in a later genetic analysis, and the association was replicated in an independent cohort. The study gave a list of roughly 150 TCR beta chains associated with cytomegalovirus. According to the authors, the approach could potentially be generalized to other disease states and immunological phenotypes. Assigning TCR associations to individual alleles was difficult when HLA alleles, especially DR and DQ, strongly co-occurred. Some IMGT-functional V segments, including TRBV6-2 and TRBV6-3, could not be distinguished by the 87-base-pair reads and were therefore excluded. In a later analysis, HLA-associated TCR beta chains showed more clonal expansion and lower generation probabilities than non-associated chains that were equally common. In vitro tests confirmed that a few of the cytomegalovirus-associated TCR beta chains recognize cytomegalovirus antigens. Roughly uniform sequencing depth across donors was assumed in presence/absence analyses, although this assumption may not hold. HLA typing was unavailable for some donors at each locus, so association tests used only the typed subset. A later analysis associated about 17,000 TCR beta sequences with specific HLA alleles at a false discovery rate of 0.05. Because counts were too low, around 18 rarely observed V segments, including chromosome 9 orphons, were left out of the earlier analysis of roughly 600 of the donors. Cytomegalovirus status was reported to be diagnosed by the classifier with high specificity and sensitivity in both the original and validation cohorts. Most CMV-associated TCR beta chains appeared to be HLA-restricted in a later analysis, and the HLA associations seemed to be driven largely by CMV exposure. CMV serostatus was the only immune exposure information available for the cohort. Compared with the roughly 600-donor mean, donors in an Asian-associated ancestry cluster had fewer N-insertions in productive TCRs, according to a later genetic analysis. In an earlier analysis of some 540 of the donors, most TCR beta V segments appeared in productive rearrangements about 90% or about 30% of the time, broadly matching IMGT annotations.

The library was generated by the immunoSEQ multiplex PCR assay. For the multiplex PCR, a mixture combining 60 forward primers for TCR Vbeta segments and 13 reverse primers for TCR Jbeta segments was used. The CDR3 region of rearranged TCR beta genes was amplified from genomic DNA with a multiplex PCR assay. The amplified TCR beta libraries were sequenced on the Illumina HiSeq System as 87-base-pair reads. In the original analysis: A later analysis tallied tens of millions of unique TCR beta chains across the 650 to 750 repertoires, and approximately 12 million of those chains were shared by two or more donors. A nearest-neighbor algorithm error-corrected the raw reads and collapsed the reads into unique sequences, merging closely related sequences to remove PCR and sequencing errors. To assign V, D and J gene segments, CDR3 sequences were aligned to IMGT reference sequences. For a sequence to be retained, a match of at least six nucleotides was required to both a V gene segment and a J gene segment. A rearrangement counted as productive if the CDR3 had no stop codons and remained in frame with V and J, and every other rearrangement counted as non-productive. CDR3 was defined by IMGT convention, running from the second conserved V-encoded cysteine to the conserved J-encoded phenylalanine. The earlier analysis of about 590 of the donors excluded sequences that lacked an unambiguous match to a single V gene segment. In an earlier analysis of some 590 of the donors, V segments were called functional above 56.7% productive rearrangements and were called segregating when the between-donor standard deviation exceeded 5%. A statistical classification framework was developed to diagnose cytomegalovirus status using the catalog of TCR beta chain sequences. In a later analysis, V and J genes were assigned by comparing TCR nucleotide sequences against IMGT/GENE-DB human TR gene sequences. The TCRdist pipeline was used in a later analysis to assign CDR3 sequences and most-parsimonious VDJ recombination scenarios. In a later analysis, every TCR beta chain was defined by the combination of its CDR3 amino acid sequence and its V-gene family, and reads without a unique V-gene family were dropped. To address suspected cross-contamination and a sequencing artifact, a later analysis removed some 620 highly shared, low-generation-probability nucleotide sequences. For each public chain, a later analysis derived a clonal expansion index from normalized ranks of inferred template counts within each repertoire. Generation probabilities in a later analysis came from a VDJ recombination model fitted to out-of-frame rearrangements, and those results were checked against IGoR. Hypergeometric tests were used in a later analysis to score TCR-TCR, TCR-HLA and TCR-CMV co-occurrence, with a repertoire-size bias correction applied to the TCR pairs. A later analysis estimated false discovery rates by permuting HLA or CMV assignments 20 times. In a later analysis, co-occurring TCRs were grouped using DBSCAN, and TCRdist sequence similarity was added for clustering within HLA-allele-positive subsets. Co-occurrence clustering excluded repertoires with fewer than 30,000 or more than 120,000 public chains, plus five with anomalous nucleotide sharing. TCRdb carries this immuneACCESS record with in-frame sequences only. Its versions omit some clonotypes, under half of them owing to an unresolved V gene in the studies checked, with the rest unexplained. V and J calls and clone size are as listed in that table; D and trimming were resolved from the DNA. A total of 140,000 to 150,000 clones appear in this sample, roughly 80% of them only once. The ten largest clones add up to roughly 2.9% of the sample.

CDR1 and CDR2, per the germline V gene, are ENHRY and SYGVKD. V gives up 8 bases and J gives up 4 bases, and the segment between their germline ends measures 17 bases. There are 14 amino acids in the CDR3, from cysteine to phenylalanine inclusive. Only the CDR3 region is kept as DNA, spanning 42 bases read in frame from base 1. The cohort was made up of roughly 670 healthy bone marrow donors. At the time of sampling, all cohort members were nominally healthy, though unrecorded immune exposures were likely present. The donor was CMV seronegative and was included in the group of a few hundred seronegative cohort members. Every donor gave a peripheral blood sample, and the peripheral blood mononuclear cells from that sample were used for TCR beta sequencing. The Qiagen DNeasy Blood Extraction Kit was used to extract genomic DNA from the blood cell samples. In the case of this clone: The antigen it binds to is not known. Base quality data are lacking; no much larger clone is found one base away.

This clonotype was obtained from a woman aged 25 to 39 in good health and CMV-seronegative. The sequence joins TRBV10-3 to TRBJ2-5, with TRBD1 as a weak D call on 5 bases. Sequenced: PBMCs. The base sequence is TGTGCCATCCAGGGCTCTCCCCTATCAGAGACCCAGTACTTC. The resulting protein is CAIQGSPLSETQYF.